This T cell receptor beta chain appears in the sequencing data of a study of blood T cell repertoires in COVID-19. Study information: COVID-19 samples, acute and convalescent, were from the United States, Italy and Spain.

The length of the CDR3 is 16 residues. Trimming took 4 bases from V and 3 from J, leaving 18 bases between them. CDR1 is SGHRS, CDR2 YFSETQ, per germline. Produced via immunoSEQ multiplex PCR; TCRdb's table is partial and in-frame only. This table holds about 300,000 clones, 85% to 90% found once. This chain uses TRBV5-1 with TRBJ2-3; a possible D gene is TRBD2 (7 bases). This TCR was recovered from a man aged 25 to 40 who had recovered from COVID-19. The sample comprised PBMCs or T cells enriched from blood (not recorded which). CDR3 coding DNA: TGCGCCAGCAGCCCCCGATTGCGGGGGCCTACAGATACGCAGTATTTT. Translated, it gives CASSPRLRGPTDTQYF.